Below are 19 T cell receptor beta chains sequenced from a single sample in a study of blood T cell repertoires in COVID-19. Sequenced by immunoSEQ multiplex PCR; TCRdb stores in-frame clones only, minus some. The sample consists of more than 200,000 clones, roughly 84% of them appearing once. Sequencing was performed on peripheral blood. The origin of the receptors is an elderly woman with COVID-19, enrolled during active disease.

V usage is TRBV5-3 and J usage is TRBJ2-7; D might be TRBD2 (5 bases). TRBV5-3 is labeled an ORF, and its function is uncertain. Trimming took off 4 bases at V and 2 bases at J, with 10 bases between the two ends. This CDR3 is 13 amino acids long. The CDR3 reads CARSGGSPYEQYF. In DNA, the CDR3 is TGTGCCAGAAGCGGCGGGTCTCCCTACGAGCAGTACTTC.

The chain joins TRBV10-3 to TRBJ1-1; possibly TRBD1 for D (6 bases). The V and J ends lost 1 base and 1 base respectively, with 13 bases between them. This CDR3 is 16 amino acids long. The germline CDR1 and CDR2 sequences are ENHRY and SYGVKD. This CDR3 is CAISEYRARGNTEAFF. The CDR3 DNA follows: TGTGCCATCAGTGAGTATCGGGCCAGGGGGAACACTGAAGCTTTCTTT.

V is TRBV27 and J is TRBJ1-3; D is ambiguous. The germline CDR1 and CDR2 sequences are MNHEY and SMNVEV (reference sequence). The CDR3 spans 15 residues. Trimming took 0 bases from V and 2 from J, leaving 8 bases between them. CDR3 coding DNA: TGTGCCAGCAGTTTATCGGTCGGGACTGGAAACACCATATATTTT. Protein: CASSLSVGTGNTIYF.

The chain recombines TRBV11-2 with TRBJ2-3; 8 positions agree with TRBD1. The length of the CDR3 is 14 residues. Germline trimming cut 4 bases from V and 12 bases from J; bases unmatched to any gene: 12. Germline loops: CDR1 SGHAT, CDR2 FQNNGV. The CDR3: CASSSEAGGGLQYF. CDR3 nucleotides: TGTGCCAGCAGCTCGGAGGCAGGGGGCGGCCTACAGTATTTT.

The chain uses TRBV6-5 and TRBJ1-2; D ambiguous. CDR1 is MNHEY and CDR2 is SVGAGI in the germline V gene. Trimming left V 7 bases short and J 8 bases short, with 20 bases between. The CDR3 spans 14 residues. CDR3 nucleotides: TGTGCCAGCACCCCGATCTGGGCCCCGGGAGGCTACACCTTC. It codes for CASTPIWAPGGYTF.

The chain uses TRBV15 and TRBJ2-7; no firm D call. Per the germline V gene, CDR1 is LNHNV and CDR2 is YYDKDF (reference sequence). V was pared by 9 bases and J by 0 bases, with 15 bases between. CDR3 length: 14 amino acids. The CDR3 protein is CATQKDLASYEQYF. CDR3 bases: TGTGCCACACAGAAGGATCTGGCCTCCTACGAGCAGTACTTC.

The V and J genes are TRBV2 and TRBJ2-7, with D possibly matching TRBD1 (5 bases). Germline CDR1 SNHLY, CDR2 FYNNEI. This CDR3 contains 11 residues. The V end lost 7 bases, the J end lost 4 bases, and 8 bases lay between the germline ends. The chain's CDR3 is CASMTDYEQYV. The CDR3 DNA reads as TGTGCCAGCATGACAGATTACGAGCAGTACGTC.

This clone showed up just once. The chain uses TRBV28 and TRBJ1-1, with TRBD1 matching 10 bases. Looked up from germline, CDR1 is MDHEN and CDR2 is SYDVKM. The CDR3 loop spans 15 amino acids. V lost 2 bases to trimming and J lost 0 bases; unmatched junction nucleotides: 0. CDR3 loop: CASSLGTGVNTEAFF. For the CDR3, the DNA is TGTGCCAGCAGTTTAGGGACAGGGGTGAACACTGAAGCTTTCTTT.

This chain links TRBV19 with TRBJ2-6; 7 bases align to TRBD1. V lost 6 bases, J lost 0 bases, and 8 bases stayed unmatched. CDR3 length equals 17 residues. Germline V gene lookup returns CDR1 LNHDA and CDR2 SQIVND (reference sequence). In DNA, the CDR3 is TGTGCCAGTAGGCCACAGGGGACCTCCTCTGGGGCCAACGTCCTGACTTTC. The encoded protein is CASRPQGTSSGANVLTF.

This clone was counted once. CDR3 nucleotide sequence: TGTGCCTGGGGACAGGGAGGGTGGTCCTATGGCTACACCTTC. Translated: CAWGQGGWSYGYTF. The chain links TRBV30 to TRBJ1-2; 8 nucleotides agree with TRBD1. The trim removed 5 bases at V and 4 bases at J, leaving 9 bases unmatched. Germline loops: CDR1 GTSNPN, CDR2 SVGIG (reference sequence). The CDR3 totals 14 residues. The whole variable domain, remainder taken from reference TRBV30 and TRBJ1-2, is SQTIHQWPATLVQPVGSPLSLECTVEGTSNPNLYWYRQAAGRGLQLLFYSVGIGQISSEVPQNLSASRPQDRQFILSSKKLLLSDSGFYLCAWGQGGWSYGYTFGSGTRLTVV.

This clone showed up just once. The chain employs TRBV7-2 and TRBJ1-2; D is unclear. This CDR3 is 13 amino acids long. V was pared by 4 bases and J by 6 bases, with 12 bases between. Per germline, CDR1 SGHTA and CDR2 FQGNSA. The CDR3: CASSSALSDGYTF. The DNA of the CDR3 is TGTGCCAGCAGCTCCGCCCTGTCGGATGGCTACACCTTC.

This sequence joins TRBV11-2 and TRBJ2-7, with 9 bases lining up with TRBD1. The J segment lost 5 bases and the V segment lost 6 bases, leaving 8 bases of the junction unmatched. The CDR3 loop spans 14 amino acids. Germline CDR1 reads SGHAT; CDR2 reads FQNNGV. CDR3 in DNA: TGTGCCAGCAGACCGGGACAGGGTATCCACGAGCAGTACGTC. Protein product: CASRPGQGIHEQYV.

V and J are TRBV3-1 (or the pseudogene TRBV3-2) and TRBJ2-3; 9 bases agree with TRBD2. V gave up 3 bases and J gave up 5 bases; unmatched junction bases: 6. CDR1 and CDR2 (germline): LGHDT, YNNKEL (reference sequence). The CDR3 is made up of 15 amino acids. CDR3 DNA: TGTGCCAGCAGCCATGCGGGACTAGCTGGAGATACGCAGTATTTT. Encoded protein: CASSHAGLAGDTQYF.

The rearrangement uses TRBV6-5 and TRBJ1-2, with D possibly matching TRBD1 (5 bases). With 10 bases removed from V and 0 bases from J, the gap between germline ends came to 15 bases. CDR1 MNHEY and CDR2 SVGAGI come from the germline V gene. The CDR3 sequence is 14 residues long. CDR3 in amino acids: CAIKPGLTNYGYTF. The CDR3 bases are TGTGCCATAAAGCCGGGACTTACTAACTATGGCTACACCTTC.

This clone was counted once. The gene calls are TRBV28 and TRBJ1-5; TRBD1 matches 9 bases. Germline CDR1 is MDHEN and CDR2 is SYDVKM. There are 19 residues in the CDR3. The junction had 18 bases not matched to a gene; V was cut back by 6 bases and J by 3 bases. Written as DNA, the CDR3 is TGTGCCAGCAGAAAAGGGGAGAGAACCGGGACAGGGTACAATCAGCCCCAGCATTTT. This codes for CASRKGERTGTGYNQPQHF.

The chain links TRBV18 to TRBJ1-2, with TRBD1 matching over 7 bases. V lost 4 bases to trimming and J lost 3 bases; unmatched junction nucleotides: 11. The CDR3 is made up of 16 amino acids. CDR1 KGHSH and CDR2 LQKENI come from the germline V gene. The chain's CDR3 is CASSRNRGISDYGYTF. The CDR3 bases are TGTGCCAGCTCACGGAACAGGGGTATCAGTGACTATGGCTACACCTTC.

The CDR3 sequence is CASKPGLARYEQFF. CDR3 coding DNA: TGTGCCAGCAAACCGGGACTAGCTCGTTATGAGCAGTTCTTC. The V call is TRBV5-8, the J call TRBJ2-1; 9 nucleotides align to TRBD2. V gave up 6 bases and J gave up 8 bases; unmatched junction bases: 9. This CDR3 contains 14 residues. Germline CDR1 SGHTS, CDR2 YDEGEE. Full variable domain (outside the CDR3, taken from reference TRBV5-8 and TRBJ2-1): EAGVTQSPTHLIKTRGQQATLRCSPISGHTSVYWYQQALGLGLQFLLWYDEGEERNRGNFPPRFSGRQFPNYSSELNVNALELEDSALYLCASKPGLARYEQFFGPGTRLTVL.

V gene TRBV18 combines with J gene TRBJ2-2, with D maybe TRBD2 (6 bases). The CDR3 length is 19 residues. CDR1 is KGHSH, CDR2 LQKENI, per germline. The V gene lost 6 bases and the J gene lost 1 base, with 24 bases spanning the gap. DNA for the CDR3: TGTGCCAGCTCGCACCCCCTACTTGGGACTGCCAGGAACACCGGGGAGCTGTTTTTT. Its translation is CASSHPLLGTARNTGELFF.

The chain recombines TRBV3-1 (or the pseudogene TRBV3-2) with TRBJ2-7, with a possible D match to TRBD1 (7 bases). The CDR3 extends over 13 amino acids. Looked up from germline, CDR1 is LGHDT and CDR2 is YNNKEL (reference sequence). The V end was cut by 3 bases, the J end by 6 bases, with 12 bases between. The CDR3 sequence: CASSQNQGGEQYF. For the CDR3, the DNA is TGTGCCAGCAGCCAGAACCAGGGGGGCGAGCAGTACTTC.